This T cell receptor (beta chain) was profiled in a study of cytomegalovirus exposure and HLA in healthy donors. On this clone itself: Its antigen is currently unknown.

The CDR3 contains 14 residues. V was clipped by 2 bases and J by 6 bases, with 11 bases between them. Germline V lookup: CDR1 MNHNS, CDR2 SASEGT. Healthy bone marrow donors made up the cohort. Study findings and constraints: Across donors, sequencing depth was assumed by presence/absence analyses to be roughly uniform.

Primers for the PCR totalled 60 Vbeta and 13 Jbeta. The method was immunoSEQ multiplex PCR; TCRdb's version includes in-frame clones alone and lacks a portion of them. The sample includes approximately 150,000 clones, roughly 73% of them seen just once. Material: PBMCs. The sequence derives from a middle-aged man in good health and CMV-seronegative. The chain is built from TRBV6-1 and TRBJ1-5; no clear D gene. CDR3 region: CASSEIAGTQPQHF. The CDR3, as DNA: TGTGCCAGCAGTGAAATAGCGGGAACTCAGCCCCAGCATTTT.